The sequence of this T cell receptor (beta chain) was determined in a study of OX40 agonist ivuxolimab in advanced cancers. Study information: Ivuxolimab was delivered to patients intravenously every 2 weeks at doses spanning 0.01 to 10 mg/kg. Points from the study as a whole: Low levels of normalized T-cell clonal expansion also appeared in some nonresponders.

Profiling relied on immunoSEQ multiplex PCR, and the TCRdb table lists in-frame clones only, not all of them. This sample has nearly 55,000 clones; more than 85% occur once, and the top ten carry 1.2% to 1.5%. As regards this clone: The antigen is undetermined.

This CDR3 is 14 amino acids long. CDR1 and CDR2 from the germline V gene are SGHAT and FQNNGV. Losses at the gene ends were 6 bases for V and 2 bases for J; bases not matched to a gene: 1. The clonotype was recovered from an adult with an advanced solid tumor such as melanoma, head and neck, liver or kidney cancer. The V gene is TRBV11-2, the J gene TRBJ2-1, with 10 bases aligning to TRBD2. Source: CD4+ or CD8+ T cells sorted from blood, taken in a trial of the OX40 agonist ivuxolimab. The CDR3 sequence: CASSLAGAYNEQFF. Written as DNA, the CDR3 is TGTGCCAGCAGTCTAGCGGGAGCCTACAATGAGCAGTTCTTC. The variable domain in full, completed from reference TRBV11-2 and TRBJ2-1, reads EAGVAQSPRYKIIEKRQSVAFWCNPISGHATLYWYQQILGQGPKLLIQFQNNGVVDDSQLPKDRFSAERLKGVDSTLKIQPAKLEDSAVYLCASSLAGAYNEQFFGPGTRLTVL.